The 23 T cell receptor beta chains below all came from one sample that was sequenced in a study of blood T cells in healthy people across ages. Alongside a J-beta primer mix, a sample-barcoded 5' primer served in a second PCR lasting about 7 to 11 cycles. TCRdb itself ran the 5' RACE reads through MiXCR, one entry per CDR3 protein. The table has about 720,000 distinct CDR3 sequences, approximately 22% seen once. Source material: blood. The receptors shown here come from a man in his 70s in good health.

This clonotype was counted a few times. This chain links TRBV2 with TRBJ2-5; tentatively, D is TRBD1 (6 bases). The DNA end is more similar to TRBJ2-7, so the J call may be wrong. Germline V CDR1 and CDR2: SNHLY, FYNNEI. This CDR3 is 15 amino acids long. CDR3 sequence (DNA): TGTGCCAGCAGCCCGCAGGGGCTCCCCTCCTACGAGCAGTACGTC. This gives the protein CASSPQGLPSYEQYV.

This clonotype has more than one count but fewer than ten. The gene calls are TRBV18 and TRBJ2-7; 8 bases are a match to TRBD1. The DNA end lines up better with TRBJ2-1; the J call may be wrong. Germline V gives CDR1 KGHSH, CDR2 LQKENI. CDR3 length: 14 amino acids. CDR3 sequence reads: CASSPDRAPDEQFF. For the CDR3, the DNA is TGTGCCAGCTCACCGGACAGGGCCCCGGATGAGCAGTTCTTC.

This chain links TRBV3-1 with TRBJ2-2; perhaps TRBD1 as D (5 bases). CDR3 size: 16 residues. Germline values: CDR1 LGHDT, CDR2 YNNKEL (reference sequence). Trimming stripped 0 bases from V and 0 bases from J, with 8 bases between. The CDR3 DNA reads as TGTGCCAGCAGCCAAGATCAGACAGCGAACACCGGGGAGCTGTTTTTT. Translated: CASSQDQTANTGELFF.

A few counts support this clonotype. The chain couples TRBV11-1 to TRBJ2-5; 7 bases line up with TRBD1. The V gene end was trimmed by 5 bases and the J gene end by 3 bases; junction bases not matched to a gene: 9. Germline loops: CDR1 SGHAT, CDR2 FQDESV (reference sequence). The CDR3 consists of 15 residues. Here the CDR3 reads CASSRGQEVKETQYF. The CDR3 DNA sequence: TGTGCCAGCAGCAGAGGACAGGAGGTGAAAGAGACCCAGTACTTC.

This sequence joins TRBV29-1 and TRBJ1-1, with D uncertain. Germline values: CDR1 SQVTM, CDR2 ANQGSEA. V was clipped by 6 bases and J by 0 bases, with 11 bases between them. The CDR3 sequence is 13 residues long. CDR3 loop: CSVQDGMNTEAFF. DNA for the CDR3: TGCAGCGTCCAGGACGGGATGAACACTGAAGCTTTCTTT.

V usage is TRBV12-3 or TRBV12-4 and J usage is TRBJ1-1; TRBD1 agrees at 11 bases. This CDR3 has 16 amino acids. Trimming at V came to 3 bases and at J to 10 bases, leaving 13 bases not matched to a gene. The CDR3 region is CASSFPQPGQGVRAFF. CDR3 coding DNA: TGTGCCAGCAGTTTTCCCCAACCGGGACAGGGGGTAAGAGCTTTCTTT.

The gene calls are TRBV5-1 and TRBJ2-1; 8 positions agree with TRBD1. Germline lookup yields CDR1 SGHRS and CDR2 YFSETQ. This CDR3 is 16 amino acids long. V dropped 0 bases and J dropped 2; count of bases not matched to a gene: 4. The CDR3 is CASSLVAGGAYNEQFF. CDR3 nucleotide sequence: TGCGCCAGCAGCTTGGTGGCAGGGGGCGCCTACAATGAGCAGTTCTTC.

The table lists this clonotype with a few counts. The chain is built from TRBV6-5 and TRBJ1-2, with TRBD1 as a possible D gene (6 bases). CDR1 and CDR2 from the germline V gene are MNHEY and SVGAGI. This CDR3 spans 12 amino acids. V shed 6 bases and J shed 9 bases, with 14 bases lying between them. As DNA, the CDR3 is TGTGCCAGCAGGGACAGTGCCCTGAGCTACACCTTC. Residues: CASRDSALSYTF.

This clonotype was seen many times. This chain connects TRBV6-5 to TRBJ2-3; 10 bases are shared with TRBD1. Germline CDR1 and CDR2: MNHEY and SVGAGI. The CDR3 consists of 15 residues. The V gene end was trimmed by 2 bases and the J gene end by 3 bases; junction bases not matched to a gene: 2. The CDR3 region is CASSYGTGVTDTQYF. For the CDR3, the DNA is TGTGCCAGCAGTTACGGGACAGGGGTGACAGATACGCAGTATTTT.

The rearrangement joins TRBV27 to TRBJ1-2, with a tentative D call TRBD1 (6 bases). The V and J ends lost 3 bases and 4 bases respectively, with 18 bases between them. The length of the CDR3 is 16 residues. CDR1 is MNHEY, CDR2 SMNVEV, per germline (reference sequence). In DNA form, the CDR3 reads TGTGCCAGCAGTTTCTCCCCCCGGACAGCCATCTATGGCTACACCTTC. Translated: CASSFSPRTAIYGYTF.

As concerns this clonotype: Mismatch with germline at one junction end may stem from a read error. The V call is TRBV12-3 or TRBV12-4, the J call TRBJ1-2; TRBD1 aligns across 7 bases. The CDR3 sequence is 12 residues long. The CDR3 bases are TGTGCCAGCAGTTTGGGACTGGGGACAGTGCTCTTC. The encoded protein is CASSLGLGTVLF.

This chain links TRBV7-9 with TRBJ2-1; 7 bases are a match to TRBD2. Germline CDR1 and CDR2: SEHNR and FQNEAQ (reference sequence). There are 17 residues in the CDR3. With V trimmed by 3 bases and J by 8 bases, 16 bases remained unmatched. CDR3 sequence reads: CASSLNLVETGRDEQFF. CDR3 in DNA: TGTGCCAGCAGCTTGAATTTGGTCGAAACGGGGAGGGATGAGCAGTTCTTC.

This clonotype was counted only a few times. The chain combines TRBV19 with TRBJ2-2; TRBD1 or TRBD2 may be the D gene (5 bases each). V was pared by 5 bases and J by 10 bases, with 20 bases between. CDR3 size: 15 residues. Germline assignment: CDR1 LNHDA and CDR2 SQIVND (reference sequence). CDR3 protein: CASSGGRAPGSELFF. CDR3 nucleotide sequence: TGTGCCAGTAGTGGGGGACGCGCCCCCGGGTCGGAGCTGTTTTTT.

This sequence joins TRBV20-1 and TRBJ1-4; no clear D. Germline V gene lookup returns CDR1 DFQATT and CDR2 SNEGSKA (reference sequence). This CDR3 has 14 residues. Trimming cost V 6 bases and J 4 bases, with 15 bases left between them. CDR3 in amino acids: CSALTDPSNEKLFF. The CDR3 bases are TGCAGTGCCCTCACGGACCCAAGTAATGAAAAACTGTTTTTT.

The V gene is TRBV5-1, the J gene TRBJ2-3; D gene ambiguous. V was shortened by 6 bases and J by 4 bases, with 15 bases between the two germline ends. The germline gives CDR1 SGHRS, CDR2 YFSETQ. CDR3 length: 14 amino acids. The CDR3 DNA follows: TGCGCCAGCACGGGTCTCGGTGTCTCAGATACGCAGTATTTT. This encodes CASTGLGVSDTQYF.

A few counts support this clonotype. CDR3 sequence: CASSLGRGSGKNIQYF. In DNA, the CDR3 is TGTGCCAGCAGTTTAGGCCGGGGTAGTGGGAAAAACATTCAGTACTTC. V usage is TRBV28 and J usage is TRBJ2-4; TRBD2 is a possible D gene (5 bases). V lost 2 bases and J 4 bases, leaving 15 bases between the germline ends. Germline V gene data show CDR1 as MDHEN and CDR2 as SYDVKM. The CDR3 totals 16 residues.

This clonotype was observed a few times. The rearrangement links TRBV21-1 to TRBJ1-4; TRBD1 was called by the table and not checked on the DNA. TRBV21-1 is described as a pseudogene. The CDR3 spans 20 residues. CDR3 DNA: TGTGCCAGCAGCTCCCGCGTCCCCGGGACAGCAACTCCTACTAATGAAAAACTGTTTTTT. This sequence encodes CASSSRVPGTATPTNEKLFF.

This sequence joins TRBV7-2 and TRBJ2-1; D is uncertain. V was clipped by 2 bases and J by 7 bases, with 12 bases between them. The CDR3 loop spans 14 amino acids. Germline CDR1 is SGHTA and CDR2 is FQGNSA. CDR3 coding DNA: TGTGCCAGCAGCTTACCCGGAGAGTCGAATGAGCAGTTCTTC. It specifies CASSLPGESNEQFF.

The table lists this clonotype with a few counts. The gene calls are TRBV5-1 and TRBJ1-2; D call uncertain. From germline, CDR1 is SGHRS and CDR2 YFSETQ. The CDR3 contains 13 residues. V lost 2 bases and J lost 6, with 11 bases in between. The CDR3 sequence is CASSFDSYNGYTF. CDR3 nucleotide sequence: TGCGCCAGCAGCTTTGACTCCTACAATGGCTACACCTTC.

This chain uses TRBV12-3 or TRBV12-4 with TRBJ2-3, with D perhaps matching TRBD1 (6 bases). The CDR3 is 15 amino acids. Trimming took 5 bases from V and 0 from J, leaving 12 bases between them. CDR3 nucleotides: TGTGCCAGCAGTCGCCTGAGGGGGAGCACAGATACGCAGTATTTT. Translation gives CASSRLRGSTDTQYF.

This clonotype was seen more than once but under ten times. The chain carries TRBV12-3 or TRBV12-4 and TRBJ1-2; tentative D call: TRBD1 (5 bases). CDR3 length equals 13 residues. The V end lost 8 bases, the J end lost 1 base, and 11 bases lay between the germline ends. Here the CDR3 DNA reads TGTGCCAGCTCCCGGGACCTTAACTATGGCTACACCTTC. Residues: CASSRDLNYGYTF.

V usage is TRBV14 and J usage is TRBJ2-2; D is perhaps TRBD1 (5 bases). V was shortened by 2 bases and J by 0 bases, with 10 bases between the two germline ends. The germline gives CDR1 SGHDN, CDR2 FVKESK. The CDR3 runs to 16 residues. As DNA, the CDR3 is TGTGCCAGCAGCCAAAGGCCAGGGACGAACACCGGGGAGCTGTTTTTT. Its protein is CASSQRPGTNTGELFF.

There are a few counts of this clonotype. Here the CDR3 reads CASSSLLAGVVTGELFF. CDR3 nucleotide sequence: TGTGCCAGCAGCTCATTACTAGCGGGGGTAGTAACCGGGGAGCTGTTTTTT. The chain uses TRBV27 and TRBJ2-2; 11 bases line up with TRBD2. V shed 6 bases and J 5 bases; nucleotides not matched to a gene: 11. Germline V gene sequence: CDR1 MNHEY, CDR2 SMNVEV (reference sequence). The CDR3 runs to 17 residues.